The 20 T cell receptor beta chains below come from one sample, sequenced in a study of cytomegalovirus exposure and HLA in healthy donors. The PCR made use of 60 Vbeta and 13 Jbeta primers. Sequenced by immunoSEQ multiplex PCR; TCRdb stores in-frame clones only, minus some. The table shows 110,000 to 150,000 clones, with more than 60% occurring only once. The sample was PBMCs. All receptors derive from a female donor in good health and CMV-seronegative.

V gene TRBV30 combines with J gene TRBJ2-7; D uncertain. The CDR3 has 15 amino acids. The V and J ends lost 2 bases and 5 bases respectively, with 19 bases between them. Germline V gene sequence: CDR1 GTSNPN, CDR2 SVGIG (reference sequence). The CDR3 loop is CAWSLPESRMNEQYF. The CDR3 region has the DNA TGTGCCTGGAGTCTTCCCGAGTCCAGGATGAACGAGCAGTACTTC.

The rearrangement links TRBV7-9 to TRBJ1-2; D is perhaps TRBD1 (5 bases). Germline CDR1 SEHNR, CDR2 FQNEAQ (reference sequence). This CDR3 is built from 17 residues. The V end lost 4 bases, the J end lost 4 bases, and 22 bases lay between the germline ends. CDR3 DNA sequence: TGTGCCAGCAGCTCGCTGCGGGGGAAGGGAGGAAGCTATGGCTACACCTTC. Translating it yields CASSSLRGKGGSYGYTF.

The chain combines TRBV19 with TRBJ2-5; tentatively, D is TRBD1 (6 bases). V lost 6 bases and J 4 bases, leaving 15 bases between the germline ends. The germline V gene encodes CDR1 LNHDA and CDR2 SQIVND (reference sequence). There are 14 residues in the CDR3. The CDR3 nucleotides are TGTGCCAGTAGCACTCAGGGGTTGTTAGAGACCCAGTACTTC. This encodes CASSTQGLLETQYF. Together with reference TRBV19 and TRBJ2-5, the CDR3 gives the full variable domain: DGGITQSPKYLFRKEGQNVTLSCEQNLNHDAMYWYRQDPGQGLRLIYYSQIVNDFQKGDIAEGYSVSREKKESFPLTVTSAQKNPTAFYLCASSTQGLLETQYFGPGTRLLVL.

The gene calls are TRBV6-1 and TRBJ1-2; 9 bases are a match to TRBD1. V trimming: 7 bases; J trimming: 11 bases; junction bases outside the gene matches: 8. Looked up from germline, CDR1 is MNHNS and CDR2 is SASEGT. CDR3 length: 12 amino acids. The CDR3 loop reads CASIRTGAPYTF. The CDR3, as DNA: TGTGCCAGCATAAGGACAGGGGCACCATACACCTTC.

The J gene is TRBJ2-5, the V gene TRBV10-3, with 7 bases identical to TRBD2. This CDR3 has 14 amino acids. J was trimmed by 1 base and V by 3 bases; bases with no gene match: 2. CDR1 is ENHRY, CDR2 SYGVKD, per germline. The CDR3 sequence is CAISDGGSQETQYF. In nucleotides, the CDR3 is TGTGCCATCAGTGACGGGGGGTCCCAAGAGACCCAGTACTTC.

The chain combines TRBV6-4 with TRBJ2-3; D call uncertain. The CDR3 totals 14 residues. V was trimmed by 2 bases and J by 3 bases, leaving 9 bases between them. CDR1 is MRHNA, CDR2 SNTAGT, per germline. CDR3 in DNA: TGTGCCAGCAGTGACAAGTTAGAAACAGATACGCAGTATTTT. This translates into CASSDKLETDTQYF.

In its sample, this clone was seen once. The chain is built from TRBV5-4 and TRBJ2-3; TRBD2 agrees at 8 bases. The junction had 12 bases not matched to a gene; V was cut back by 4 bases and J by 5 bases. Germline assignment: CDR1 SGHNT and CDR2 YYREEE (reference sequence). The CDR3 is 16 residues long. The CDR3 reads CASSAGRAGGRDTQYF. Written as DNA, the CDR3 is TGTGCCAGCAGCGCGGGGCGCGCGGGGGGTAGAGATACGCAGTATTTT.

This clone appeared a single time. V is TRBV9 and J is TRBJ1-2; 10 positions match TRBD1. CDR3 length equals 15 residues. Germline assignment: CDR1 SGDLS and CDR2 YYNGEE. Trimming at V came to 0 bases and at J to 5 bases, leaving 4 bases not matched to a gene. The CDR3 sequence is CASSVADRGRYGYTF. CDR3 sequence (DNA): TGTGCCAGCAGCGTAGCGGACAGGGGGAGATATGGCTACACCTTC.

This clone came up a few times. The chain combines TRBV6-1 with TRBJ1-1; D is perhaps TRBD1 (6 bases). This CDR3 spans 12 amino acids. Germline V gives CDR1 MNHNS, CDR2 SASEGT. V was clipped by 6 bases and J by 4 bases, with 9 bases between them. The CDR3 reads CASRQGSTEAFF. As DNA, the CDR3 is TGTGCCAGCAGGCAGGGGTCCACTGAAGCTTTCTTT.

A single count supports this clone. V usage is TRBV5-1 and J usage is TRBJ1-1; D is uncertain. CDR1 SGHRS and CDR2 YFSETQ come from the germline V gene. The CDR3 contains 16 residues. Trimming removed 0 bases from V and 0 bases from J, with 12 bases in between. The CDR3 here is CASSLVAGAMNTEAFF. CDR3 in DNA: TGCGCCAGCAGCTTGGTGGCAGGCGCAATGAACACTGAAGCTTTCTTT.

The chain couples TRBV9 to TRBJ2-1, with 8 bases lining up with TRBD1. CDR3 length equals 16 residues. V shed 0 bases and J 0 bases; nucleotides not matched to a gene: 2. The germline CDR1 and CDR2 sequences are SGDLS and YYNGEE. CDR3 bases: TGTGCCAGCAGCGTAGATGGGACAGGCTCCTACAATGAGCAGTTCTTC. It codes for CASSVDGTGSYNEQFF.

The chain uses TRBV5-1 and TRBJ2-5, with TRBD1 identical over 8 bases. The CDR3 contains 13 residues. V shed 6 bases and J 4 bases; nucleotides not matched to a gene: 5. Germline CDR1 and CDR2: SGHRS and YFSETQ. The CDR3 is CASTRTGSETQYF. CDR3 DNA: TGCGCCAGCACCCGGACAGGGTCAGAGACCCAGTACTTC.

This clone was seen more than once but under ten times. The chain is built from TRBV25-1 and TRBJ1-1, with D perhaps TRBD1 (5 bases). This CDR3 region has 15 residues. The germline V gene encodes CDR1 MGHDK and CDR2 SYGVNS. Deletions cut 5 bases from V and 3 bases from J, with 16 bases between. CDR3: CASSLTRRGDTEAFF. In DNA, the CDR3 is TGTGCCAGCAGTCTCACGAGGCGGGGGGACACTGAAGCTTTCTTT. The variable domain in full, with the rest retrieved from reference TRBV25-1 and TRBJ1-1, is EADIYQTPRYLVIGTGKKITLECSQTMGHDKMYWYQQDPGMELHLIHYSYGVNSTEKGDLSSESTVSRIRTEHFPLTLESARPSHTSQYLCASSLTRRGDTEAFFGQGTRLTVV.

This clone was seen a few times. The V and J genes are TRBV7-9 and TRBJ2-5, with 11 nucleotides matching TRBD1. This CDR3 region has 15 residues. The germline gives CDR1 SEHNR, CDR2 FQNEAQ (reference sequence). After removal of 8 bases from V and 2 bases from J, the junction contained 7 bases not matched to a gene. The DNA of the CDR3 is TGTGCCAGCGGAACCGGGACAGGGGGACAAGAGACCCAGTACTTC. As protein: CASGTGTGGQETQYF.

The chain employs TRBV7-2 and TRBJ1-3; D call uncertain. Trimming pared 2 bases from V and 0 bases from J, leaving 14 bases between. The CDR3 spans 17 residues. Looked up from germline, CDR1 is SGHTA and CDR2 is FQGNSA. The CDR3 region is CASSLIAGTSSGNTIYF. CDR3 in DNA: TGTGCCAGCAGCTTAATAGCGGGTACTAGCTCTGGAAACACCATATATTTT. The variable domain in full, completed from reference TRBV7-2 and TRBJ1-3, reads GAGVSQSPSNKVTEKGKDVELRCDPISGHTALYWYRQSLGQGLEFLIYFQGNSAPDKSGLPSDRFSAERTGGSVSTLTIQRTQQEDSAVYLCASSLIAGTSSGNTIYFGEGSWLTVV.

This chain joins TRBV2 and TRBJ2-5, with D maybe TRBD2 (5 bases). Germline loops: CDR1 SNHLY, CDR2 FYNNEI. The CDR3 is 12 residues long. Trimming pared 11 bases from V and 0 bases from J, leaving 10 bases between. The CDR3 DNA reads as TGTGCCCAGGCGGGTGACCAAGAGACCCAGTACTTC. Protein product: CAQAGDQETQYF. The whole variable domain, filled in from reference TRBV2 and TRBJ2-5, reads EPEVTQTPSHQVTQMGQEVILRCVPISNHLYFYWYRQILGQKVEFLVSFYNNEISEKSEIFDDQFSVERPDGSNFTLKIRSTKLEDSAMYFCAQAGDQETQYFGPGTRLLVL.

This rearrangement joins TRBV28 to TRBJ1-1, with 7 bases that match TRBD1. The germline V gene encodes CDR1 MDHEN and CDR2 SYDVKM. V trimming: 6 bases; J trimming: 6 bases; junction bases outside the gene matches: 10. This CDR3 has 14 residues. The CDR3 reads CASSDGTAWPEAFF. The DNA for the CDR3 is TGTGCCAGCAGCGACGGGACAGCTTGGCCTGAAGCTTTCTTT.

The J gene is TRBJ2-5, the V gene TRBV7-9, with a possible D match to TRBD1 (6 bases). The last part of the DNA fits TRBJ2-7 better; the J call may be wrong. Germline-derived CDR1 and CDR2 are SEHNR and FQNEAQ (reference sequence). The CDR3 runs 14 residues. CDR3 coding DNA: TGTGCCAGCAGCTTAGTTCAGGGGCAGTACGAGCAGTACTTC. It codes for CASSLVQGQYEQYF.

The chain employs TRBV29-1 and TRBJ1-2, with D possibly being TRBD1 (5 bases). The CDR3 length is 12 residues. Germline V CDR1 and CDR2: SQVTM, ANQGSEA. V was cut by 5 bases and J by 3 bases, with 10 bases left in between. The CDR3 DNA is TGCAGCGTTCGATTAGGGGACTATGGCTACACCTTC. The encoded protein is CSVRLGDYGYTF.

The table lists this clone with a few counts. The chain employs TRBV6-5 and TRBJ1-1, with 8 bases lining up with TRBD1. Germline V lookup: CDR1 MNHEY, CDR2 SVGAGI. The CDR3 sequence is 14 residues long. V shed 5 bases, J shed 4 bases, and the junction held 6 bases outside the gene matches. CDR3 residues: CASSRQGTGTEAFF. The CDR3 nucleotides are TGTGCCAGCAGTCGACAGGGGACGGGCACTGAAGCTTTCTTT.